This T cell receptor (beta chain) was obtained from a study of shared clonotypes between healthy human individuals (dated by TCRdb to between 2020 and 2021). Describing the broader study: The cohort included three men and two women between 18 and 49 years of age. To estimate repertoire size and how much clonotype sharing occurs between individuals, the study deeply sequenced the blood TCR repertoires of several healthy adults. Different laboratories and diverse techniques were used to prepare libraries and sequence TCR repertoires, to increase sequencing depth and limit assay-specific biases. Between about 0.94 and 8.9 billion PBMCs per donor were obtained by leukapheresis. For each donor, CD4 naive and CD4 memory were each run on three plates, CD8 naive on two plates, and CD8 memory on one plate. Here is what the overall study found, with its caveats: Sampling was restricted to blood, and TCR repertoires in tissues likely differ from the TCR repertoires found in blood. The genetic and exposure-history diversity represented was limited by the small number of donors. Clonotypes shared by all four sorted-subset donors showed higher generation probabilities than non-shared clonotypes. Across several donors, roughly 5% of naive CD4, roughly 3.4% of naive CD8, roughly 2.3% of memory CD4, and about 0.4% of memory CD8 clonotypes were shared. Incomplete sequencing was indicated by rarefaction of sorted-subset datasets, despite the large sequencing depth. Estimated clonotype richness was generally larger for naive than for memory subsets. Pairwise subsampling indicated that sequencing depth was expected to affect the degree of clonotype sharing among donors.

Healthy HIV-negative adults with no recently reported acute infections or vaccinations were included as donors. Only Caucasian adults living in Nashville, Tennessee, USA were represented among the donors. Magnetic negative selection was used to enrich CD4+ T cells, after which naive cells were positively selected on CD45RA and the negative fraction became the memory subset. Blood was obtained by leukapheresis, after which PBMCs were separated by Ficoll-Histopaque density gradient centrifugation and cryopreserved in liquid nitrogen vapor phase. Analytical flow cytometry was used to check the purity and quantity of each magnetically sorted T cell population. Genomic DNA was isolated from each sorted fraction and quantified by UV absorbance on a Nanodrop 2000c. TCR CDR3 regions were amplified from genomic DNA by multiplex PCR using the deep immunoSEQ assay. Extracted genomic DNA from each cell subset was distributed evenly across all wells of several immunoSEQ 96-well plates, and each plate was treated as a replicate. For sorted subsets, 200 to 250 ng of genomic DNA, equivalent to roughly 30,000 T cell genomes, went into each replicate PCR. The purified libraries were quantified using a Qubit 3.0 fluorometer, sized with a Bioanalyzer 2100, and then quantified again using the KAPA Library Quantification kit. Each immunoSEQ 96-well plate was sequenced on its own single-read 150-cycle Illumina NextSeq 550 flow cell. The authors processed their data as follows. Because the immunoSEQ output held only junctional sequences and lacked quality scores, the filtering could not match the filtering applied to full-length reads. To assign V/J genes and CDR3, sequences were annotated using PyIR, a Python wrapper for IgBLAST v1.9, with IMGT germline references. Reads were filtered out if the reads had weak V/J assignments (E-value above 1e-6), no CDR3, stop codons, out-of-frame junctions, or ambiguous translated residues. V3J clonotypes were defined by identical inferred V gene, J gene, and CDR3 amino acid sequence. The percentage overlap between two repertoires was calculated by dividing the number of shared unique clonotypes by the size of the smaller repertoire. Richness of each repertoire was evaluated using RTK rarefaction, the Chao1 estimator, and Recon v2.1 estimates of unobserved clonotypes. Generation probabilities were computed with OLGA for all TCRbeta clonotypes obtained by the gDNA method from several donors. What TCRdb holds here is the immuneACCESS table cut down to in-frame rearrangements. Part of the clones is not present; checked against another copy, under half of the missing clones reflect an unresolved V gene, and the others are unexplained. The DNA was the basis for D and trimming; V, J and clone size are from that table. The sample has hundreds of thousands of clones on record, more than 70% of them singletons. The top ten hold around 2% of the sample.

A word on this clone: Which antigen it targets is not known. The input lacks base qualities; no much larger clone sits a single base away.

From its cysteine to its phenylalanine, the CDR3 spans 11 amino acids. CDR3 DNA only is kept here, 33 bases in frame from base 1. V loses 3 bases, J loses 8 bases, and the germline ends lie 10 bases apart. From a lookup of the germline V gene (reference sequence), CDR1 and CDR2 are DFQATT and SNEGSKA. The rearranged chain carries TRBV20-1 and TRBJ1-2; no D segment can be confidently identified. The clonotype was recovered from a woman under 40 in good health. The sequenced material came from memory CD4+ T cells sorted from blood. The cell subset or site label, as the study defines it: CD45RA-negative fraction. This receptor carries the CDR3 CSARNSGGYTF. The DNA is TGCAGTGCTAGGAACTCGGGAGGCTACACCTTC.